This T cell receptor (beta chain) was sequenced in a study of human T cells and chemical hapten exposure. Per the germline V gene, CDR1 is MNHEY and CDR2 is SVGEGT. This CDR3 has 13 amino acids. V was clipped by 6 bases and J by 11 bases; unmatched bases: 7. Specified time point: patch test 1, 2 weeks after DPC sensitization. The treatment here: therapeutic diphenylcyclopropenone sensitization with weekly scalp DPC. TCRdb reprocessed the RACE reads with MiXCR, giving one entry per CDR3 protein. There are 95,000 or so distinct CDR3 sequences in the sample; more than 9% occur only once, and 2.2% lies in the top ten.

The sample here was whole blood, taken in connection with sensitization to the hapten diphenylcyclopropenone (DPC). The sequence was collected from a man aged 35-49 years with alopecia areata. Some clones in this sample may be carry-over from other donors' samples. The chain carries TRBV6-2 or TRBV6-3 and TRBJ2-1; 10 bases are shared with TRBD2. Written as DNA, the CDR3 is TGTGCCAGCAGAGGACTAGCGGTCCCCCAGCAGTTCTTC. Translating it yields CASRGLAVPQQFF.